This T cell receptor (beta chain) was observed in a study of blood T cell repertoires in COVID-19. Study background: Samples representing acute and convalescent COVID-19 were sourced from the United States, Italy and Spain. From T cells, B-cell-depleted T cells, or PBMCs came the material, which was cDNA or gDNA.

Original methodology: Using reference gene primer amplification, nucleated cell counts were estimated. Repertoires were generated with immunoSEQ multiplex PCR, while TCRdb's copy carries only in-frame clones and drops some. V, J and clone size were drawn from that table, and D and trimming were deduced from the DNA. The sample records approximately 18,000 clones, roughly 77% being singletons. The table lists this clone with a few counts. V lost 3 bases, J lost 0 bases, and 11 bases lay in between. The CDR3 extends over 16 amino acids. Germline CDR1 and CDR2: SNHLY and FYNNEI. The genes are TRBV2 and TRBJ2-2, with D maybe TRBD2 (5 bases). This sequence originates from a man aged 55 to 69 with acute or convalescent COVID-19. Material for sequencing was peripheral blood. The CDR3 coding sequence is TGTGCCAGCAGTGATCCGCTAGCCGCGAACACCGGGGAGCTGTTTTTT. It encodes CASSDPLAANTGELFF. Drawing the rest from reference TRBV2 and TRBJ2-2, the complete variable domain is EPEVTQTPSHQVTQMGQEVILRCVPISNHLYFYWYRQILGQKVEFLVSFYNNEISEKSEIFDDQFSVERPDGSNFTLKIRSTKLEDSAMYFCASSDPLAANTGELFFGEGSRLTVL.